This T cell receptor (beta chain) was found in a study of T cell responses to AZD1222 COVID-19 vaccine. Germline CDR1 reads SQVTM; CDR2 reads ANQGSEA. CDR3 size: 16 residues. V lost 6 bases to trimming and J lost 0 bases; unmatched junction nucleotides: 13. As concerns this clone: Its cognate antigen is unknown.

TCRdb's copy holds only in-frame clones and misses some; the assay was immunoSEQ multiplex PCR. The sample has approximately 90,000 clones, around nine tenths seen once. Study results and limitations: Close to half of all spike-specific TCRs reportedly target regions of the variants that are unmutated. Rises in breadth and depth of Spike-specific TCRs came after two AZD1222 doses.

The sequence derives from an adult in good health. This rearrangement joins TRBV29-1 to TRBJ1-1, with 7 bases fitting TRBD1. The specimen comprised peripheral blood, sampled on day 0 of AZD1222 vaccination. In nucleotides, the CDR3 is TGCAGCGTCACATTCAGGGGGGACAGCCTGAACACTGAAGCTTTCTTT. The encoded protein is CSVTFRGDSLNTEAFF.